One sample yielded the 4 T cell receptor beta chains listed below, sequenced in a study of blood T cell repertoires in COVID-19. Assay: immunoSEQ multiplex PCR; the TCRdb copy retains only in-frame clones and omits some. This table holds 65,000 to 85,000 clones, roughly 91% found once. Sample: peripheral blood. These receptors originate from a woman aged 18-29 years with acute or convalescent COVID-19.

This clone turned up a few times. The CDR3 region is CASRPTRFEKLFF. The CDR3 DNA reads as TGTGCCAGCAGACCAACCAGATTTGAAAAACTGTTTTTT. This sequence joins TRBV6-5 and TRBJ1-4; unclear D gene. The CDR3 has 13 amino acids. V was shortened by 6 bases and J by 7 bases, with 12 bases between the two germline ends. In germline, CDR1 is MNHEY, CDR2 SVGAGI.

The V call is TRBV30, the J call TRBJ1-3; D call uncertain. V was cut by 1 base and J by 2 bases, with 21 bases left in between. This CDR3 region has 18 residues. Germline CDR1 reads GTSNPN; CDR2 reads SVGIG (reference sequence). DNA of the CDR3: TGTGCCTGGAGTGACTACCGTGGTTGGAGGGTCCCTGGAAACACCATATATTTT. This sequence encodes CAWSDYRGWRVPGNTIYF. Drawing the rest from reference TRBV30 and TRBJ1-3, the complete variable domain is SQTIHQWPATLVQPVGSPLSLECTVEGTSNPNLYWYRQAAGRGLQLLFYSVGIGQISSEVPQNLSASRPQDRQFILSSKKLLLSDSGFYLCAWSDYRGWRVPGNTIYFGEGSWLTVV.

This rearrangement joins TRBV30 to TRBJ2-5; 10 bases fit TRBD1. CDR3 size: 14 residues. J was trimmed by 4 bases and V by 3 bases; bases with no gene match: 5. Germline V lookup: CDR1 GTSNPN, CDR2 SVGIG (reference sequence). The CDR3 nucleotides read TGTGCCTGGAGCTTGGGACAGGGGCTAGAGACCCAGTACTTC. As protein: CAWSLGQGLETQYF.

The V gene is TRBV3-1 (or the pseudogene TRBV3-2), the J gene TRBJ2-3; 11 bases line up with TRBD2. Trimming took 6 bases from V and 2 from J; bases not matched to a gene: 1. This CDR3 spans 14 amino acids. CDR1 is LGHDT, CDR2 YNNKEL, per germline (reference sequence). The CDR3 DNA reads TGTGCCAGCAGGGGACTAGCGGTCACAGATACGCAGTATTTT. This gives the protein CASRGLAVTDTQYF.